The entry that follows covers one T cell receptor beta chain sequence. The antigen is undetermined. This record comes from a study of cytomegalovirus exposure and HLA in healthy donors. The PCR contained 60 Vbeta and 13 Jbeta primers. The data were produced by immunoSEQ multiplex PCR, yet TCRdb's version contains in-frame clones alone and is incomplete. The table records 130,000 or so clones, around nine tenths of them present only once. Trimming shortened V by 5 bases and J by 3 bases, and 23 bases separated the two germline ends. The CDR3 loop spans 18 amino acids. Germline V CDR1 and CDR2: SNHLY, FYNNEI. Study-wide findings and caveats: The productive fraction for most TCR beta V segments was about 87% or about 30% in an earlier analysis. Reportedly, diagnosis of cytomegalovirus status by the classifier showed high specificity and sensitivity. Looking again later, the authors saw that most CMV-associated TCR beta chains seemed HLA-restricted.

This sequence joins TRBV2 and TRBJ2-1, with D maybe TRBD2 (7 bases). Material for sequencing was PBMCs. The receptor's source is a woman in her twenties or thirties in good health and CMV-seronegative. The CDR3 spells CASSRQDHGGLGYNEQFF. CDR3 in DNA: TGTGCCAGCAGTCGTCAGGACCACGGGGGGCTAGGCTACAATGAGCAGTTCTTC.